The entry below describes one TCR beta chain. Antigen: not known. The record originates from a study of post-analysis software for immune sequencing data. Whole-study results and caveats: Several TRBV segments (TRBV5-6, TRBV5-1 and TRBV20-1 among them) occurred more frequently in patients than in controls.

Prepared libraries of TCR beta cDNA carried unique molecular identifiers. TCRdb re-derived calls from the PCR reads in MiXCR, one entry per CDR3 protein. This table has hundreds of thousands of distinct CDR3 sequences, 25% to 30% appearing once. Germline CDR1 is DFQATT and CDR2 is SNEGSKA (reference sequence). The CDR3 covers 16 residues. V was clipped by 0 bases and J by 0 bases, with 13 bases between them. The sequence was obtained from a girl aged 5-17 years with multiple sclerosis. The gene calls are TRBV20-1 and TRBJ2-3, with no clear D. Material: blood. In nucleotides, the CDR3 is TGCAGTGCTAGAGATCGCCATCGAACAAGCACAGATACGCAGTATTTT. It codes for CSARDRHRTSTDTQYF.